Listed here are 31 T cell receptor beta chains from one sample, sequenced in a study of T cells expressing NK-cell markers. Using the 5' RACE reads, TCRdb records one entry per CDR3 protein without DNA. This listing includes about 400,000 distinct CDR3 sequences. Sequencing input: blood T cells: a sorted CD56 or NKG2C T cell subset, CD4+ or CD8+ T cells, or bulk PBMC T cells (not recorded which). The receptors derive from a woman aged 45-59 years in good health.

This chain uses TRBV6-2 or TRBV6-3 with TRBJ2-3; TCRdb's D call of TRBD2 is untestable without DNA. CDR3 size: 16 residues. CDR1 is MNHEY and CDR2 is SVGEGT in the germline V gene. The CDR3 reads CASSRRPPWRTDTQYF.

The chain uses TRBV10-1 and TRBJ2-1; the TCRdb D gene call, TRBD1, has no DNA to confirm it. CDR3 length: 11 amino acids. Germline V lookup: CDR1 WNHNN, CDR2 SYGVQD (reference sequence). The CDR3 protein is CASSYRDGGFF.

This chain connects TRBV12-3 or TRBV12-4 to TRBJ2-7; TCRdb gives TRBD1 as the D gene, but with no DNA this cannot be confirmed. The CDR3 is 12 residues long. CDR3 sequence reads: CASSLGQNEQYF.

The rearrangement uses TRBV11-2 and TRBJ2-1. The CDR3 sequence is 15 residues long. CDR1 and CDR2 from the germline V gene are SGHAT and FQNNGV. The CDR3 loop reads CASSLTGSTYNEQFF.

The chain combines TRBV29-1 with TRBJ1-1; TCRdb indicates TRBD1, and absent DNA this call remains unverified. Per the germline V gene, CDR1 is SQVTM and CDR2 is ANQGSEA. The CDR3 runs to 11 residues. The CDR3 sequence is CSVSRDRAAFF.

This chain links TRBV29-1 with TRBJ2-7; TCRdb lists TRBD1, though no DNA is available to test this call. Looked up from germline, CDR1 is SQVTM and CDR2 is ANQGSEA. CDR3 length equals 13 residues. CDR3: CSVLPGANLEQYF.

The chain couples TRBV9 to TRBJ2-2; TCRdb reports TRBD1, a call that lacks DNA to check it against. Germline V gives CDR1 SGDLS, CDR2 YYNGEE. The CDR3 has 15 amino acids. CDR3 region: CASSAPGGGTGELFF.

CDR3 residues: CSVSQAGAWGEQFF. The chain carries TRBV29-1 and TRBJ2-1; TCRdb's D call of TRBD2 is untestable without DNA. The germline CDR1 and CDR2 sequences are SQVTM and ANQGSEA. The length of the CDR3 is 14 residues.

This sequence joins TRBV6-5 and TRBJ2-1; the D gene TCRdb calls, TRBD1, cannot be checked with no DNA. Germline CDR1 reads MNHEY; CDR2 reads SVGAGI. The CDR3 has 13 amino acids. CDR3 amino acids: CASSYGTGNEQFF.

This chain uses TRBV12-3 or TRBV12-4 with TRBJ1-5; as DNA is missing, the TRBD1 call by TCRdb cannot be tested. CDR3 length: 15 amino acids. The CDR3 here is CASSAGGQGNQPQHF.

V and J are TRBV20-1 and TRBJ2-5; TCRdb designates TRBD1, a call that cannot be tested without DNA. The CDR3 extends over 13 amino acids. CDR1 DFQATT and CDR2 SNEGSKA come from the germline V gene (reference sequence). CDR3 sequence: CSASQGGLETQYF.

The J gene is TRBJ2-7, the V gene TRBV30; TCRdb's assignment of TRBD1 cannot be checked, as there is no DNA. The CDR3 loop spans 13 amino acids. Germline CDR1 reads GTSNPN; CDR2 reads SVGIG (reference sequence). This CDR3 is CAWSVGQTYEQYF.

The chain combines TRBV29-1 with TRBJ2-2. This CDR3 comprises 14 residues. Germline V gene lookup returns CDR1 SQVTM and CDR2 ANQGSEA. The CDR3 is CSVGSETGTGELFF.

This chain joins TRBV6-4 and TRBJ2-2. This CDR3 is built from 13 residues. Per germline, CDR1 MRHNA and CDR2 SNTAGT. The CDR3 loop reads CASSDSSAGELFF.

This sequence joins TRBV29-1 and TRBJ2-1; the D call from TCRdb, TRBD1, cannot be confirmed without DNA. This CDR3 region has 12 residues. The V gene's germline CDR1 is SQVTM and CDR2 ANQGSEA. The CDR3 sequence is CSVVRDSYEQFF.

The chain employs TRBV6-5 and TRBJ1-1; TCRdb proposes TRBD1, but this gene call is untestable without DNA. The germline CDR1 and CDR2 sequences are MNHEY and SVGAGI. This CDR3 has 13 amino acids. The CDR3 loop reads CASIPHGGGEAFF.

The genes are TRBV30 and TRBJ2-5. This CDR3 has 14 residues. In germline, CDR1 is GTSNPN, CDR2 SVGIG (reference sequence). CDR3 residues: CAWSPRTYQETQYF.

The chain couples TRBV12-3 or TRBV12-4 to TRBJ2-3. The CDR3 contains 16 residues. The CDR3 sequence: CASSLRVTALTDTQYF.

The rearrangement links TRBV6-5 to TRBJ2-3; TCRdb designates TRBD1, a call that cannot be tested without DNA. Germline V gene sequence: CDR1 MNHEY, CDR2 SVGAGI. The CDR3 is made up of 13 amino acids. The CDR3 protein is CASSGRFRDTQYF.

The chain couples TRBV5-1 to TRBJ2-3; TCRdb's D gene call, TRBD2, goes unchecked for lack of DNA. The CDR3 totals 15 residues. Germline V lookup: CDR1 SGHRS, CDR2 YFSETQ. The CDR3 region is CASSGLAGSTDTQYF.

This chain joins TRBV20-1 and TRBJ2-1; the D call from TCRdb, TRBD2, cannot be confirmed without DNA. CDR1 is DFQATT and CDR2 is SNEGSKA in the germline V gene (reference sequence). The CDR3 loop spans 16 amino acids. The CDR3 reads CSATGLTSGRGNEQFF.

J is TRBJ2-7 and V is TRBV5-1; the TCRdb D gene call, TRBD2, has no DNA to confirm it. From germline, CDR1 is SGHRS and CDR2 YFSETQ. The CDR3 is made up of 13 amino acids. CDR3 sequence reads: CASSSTRTYEQYF.

The CDR3 spells CASSQAGGSSTDTQYF. J is TRBJ2-3 and V is TRBV3-1; TCRdb's D gene call, TRBD2, goes unchecked for lack of DNA. The CDR3 totals 16 residues. Germline lookup yields CDR1 LGHDT and CDR2 YNNKEL (reference sequence).

The chain employs TRBV30 and TRBJ1-2. The CDR3 loop spans 11 amino acids. Germline CDR1 is GTSNPN and CDR2 is SVGIG (reference sequence). The CDR3 loop is CAWSWNYGYTF.

The rearrangement links TRBV20-1 to TRBJ2-7; the D call of TRBD1 rests on TCRdb alone, since no DNA is present to check it. The CDR3 sequence is 19 residues long. Per germline, CDR1 DFQATT and CDR2 SNEGSKA (reference sequence). The CDR3 is CSAVRTVQYSSGRPYEQYF.

V gene TRBV5-1 combines with J gene TRBJ2-1; without DNA, the TCRdb call of TRBD1 cannot be checked. This CDR3 comprises 15 residues. In germline, CDR1 is SGHRS, CDR2 YFSETQ. The CDR3 loop reads CASSLQPGEVTEQFF.

V and J are TRBV4-1 and TRBJ1-5; TCRdb calls TRBD1, which cannot be checked without DNA. Per germline, CDR1 MGHRA and CDR2 YSYEKL. This CDR3 is built from 15 residues. The CDR3 loop reads CASSQDRGQNQPQHF.

The V call is TRBV4-1, the J call TRBJ1-2; no DNA is available, so the TRBD1 call from TCRdb remains unchecked. This CDR3 region has 15 residues. CDR1 is MGHRA, CDR2 YSYEKL, per germline. CDR3 protein: CASSPPGQISYGYTF.

The chain uses TRBV12-3 or TRBV12-4 and TRBJ2-7; TCRdb outputs TRBD2, but without DNA this stays unchecked. There are 16 residues in the CDR3. CDR3 loop: CASTGTSGSAFYEQYF.

This chain connects TRBV7-3 to TRBJ2-1; the D call from TCRdb, TRBD2, cannot be confirmed without DNA. CDR3 size: 15 residues. CDR1 SGHTA and CDR2 FQGTGA come from the germline V gene. CDR3 in amino acids: CASSASSGGHNEQFF.

This sequence joins TRBV7-9 and TRBJ1-2; TCRdb calls TRBD1, which cannot be checked without DNA. The CDR3 has 12 amino acids. Germline CDR1 and CDR2: SEHNR and FQNEAQ (reference sequence). Here the CDR3 reads CASSFNRDGYTF.